This TCR beta chain was documented in a study of shared clonotypes between healthy human individuals. Assay used: immunoSEQ multiplex PCR; TCRdb lists only in-frame clones, some missing. The sample gives roughly 76,000 clones, 60% to 80% of which show up once; 51% is in the top ten. CDR1 is SGHDN, CDR2 FVKESK, per germline. This CDR3 spans 14 amino acids. With V trimmed by 8 bases and J by 8 bases, 10 bases remained unmatched. The clonotype was recovered from a man younger than 40 in good health. The rearrangement joins TRBV14 to TRBJ2-3, with 10 bases identical to TRBD2. The specimen sequenced was memory CD8+ T cells sorted from blood. Subset in this sample: CD45RO+ cells pooled with CCR7-negative TemRA cells. CDR3 loop: CASRPSSGSGTQYF. For the CDR3, the DNA is TGTGCCAGCCGACCTTCTAGCGGGAGTGGTACGCAGTATTTT.